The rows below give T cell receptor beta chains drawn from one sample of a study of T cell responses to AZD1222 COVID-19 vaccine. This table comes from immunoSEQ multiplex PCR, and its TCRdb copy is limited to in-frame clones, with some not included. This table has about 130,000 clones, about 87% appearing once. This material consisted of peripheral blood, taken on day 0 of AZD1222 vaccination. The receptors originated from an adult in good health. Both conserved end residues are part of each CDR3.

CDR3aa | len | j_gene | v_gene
CASSTRQGMNTEAFF | 15 | TRBJ1-1 | TRBV27
CASSQSPDLPNTEAFF | 16 | TRBJ1-1 | TRBV2
CAWPQTGMTRRAFF | 14 | TRBJ1-1 | TRBV30
CATSDGQTIPNQPQHF | 16 | TRBJ1-5 | TRBV24-1
CASRGTGLDTQYF | 13 | TRBJ2-3 | TRBV28
CASSQGRDRGNEKLFF | 16 | TRBJ1-4 | TRBV4-2
CASLLTGGEFGYTF | 14 | TRBJ1-2 | TRBV6-5
CASSSGAGNGYTF | 13 | TRBJ1-2 | TRBV11-2
CAWSGGWTGDSPLHF | 15 | TRBJ1-6 | TRBV30
CASSLTDRNYGYTF | 14 | TRBJ1-2 | TRBV11-3
CASSLGTGDVEQYF | 14 | TRBJ2-7 | TRBV7-8
CASSLGWWTSGGAEQFF | 17 | TRBJ2-1 | TRBV3-1/TRBV3-2
CASSFTTGSPYEQYF | 15 | TRBJ2-7 | TRBV11-2
CASSLSYQETQYF | 13 | TRBJ2-5 | TRBV5-8
CSAERTDTQYF | 11 | TRBJ2-3 | TRBV29-1
CASSIVGGVEPQHF | 14 | TRBJ1-5 | TRBV19
CASSYLRGEGTEAFF | 15 | TRBJ1-1 | TRBV6-6
CASSRVALTGTRSPLHF | 17 | TRBJ1-6 | TRBV5-1
CASGTGVGNIQYF | 13 | TRBJ2-4 | TRBV11-1
CASSLEGTVNQPQHF | 15 | TRBJ1-5 | TRBV5-1
CASSSGQGSNQPQHF | 15 | TRBJ1-5 | TRBV6-2/TRBV6-3
CASSYSTFNGGAKETQYF | 18 | TRBJ2-5 | TRBV6-2/TRBV6-3
CACSGDDRGPYNEQFF | 16 | TRBJ2-1 | TRBV19
CASSTRTALGYGYTF | 15 | TRBJ1-2 | TRBV19
CASSQDEWTRLYEQYF | 16 | TRBJ2-7 | TRBV4-1
CASSPAGTGVGDTQYF | 16 | TRBJ2-3 | TRBV5-1